This TCR beta chain was captured in a study of beta chain features in type 1 diabetes. As every portion of the isolated RNA was reverse transcribed, the sequencing read expressed TCRB transcripts. Repertoires were generated with immunoSEQ multiplex PCR, while TCRdb's copy carries only in-frame clones and drops some. The table lists about 340,000 clones, roughly 9% of them singletons, with approximately 1% in the top ten. General observations from the study: Within each of all four CD4+ subsets, Type 1 diabetes patients had TCRB CDR3s that were moderately but significantly shorter. Healthy donors had naive, central memory and Treg TCRB repertoires that appeared less similar than those seen among patients.

CDR3 length: 12 amino acids. Trimming left V 9 bases short and J 4 bases short, with 12 bases between. Germline CDR1 SEHNR, CDR2 FQNEAQ (reference sequence). As concerns this clone: The antigen remains unidentified.

Sequences were obtained from central memory CD4+ T cells from blood. The chain carries TRBV7-9 and TRBJ1-1; TRBD1 is a possible D gene (6 bases). The receptor was derived from a man aged 25-40 years with type 1 diabetes. CDR3 DNA: TGTGCCAGTCTCAGGGGAACCACTGAAGCTTTCTTT. It encodes CASLRGTTEAFF.